The 28 T cell receptor beta chains below all came from one sample that was sequenced in a study of T cells in localized non-small cell lung cancer. Some clones are missing from TCRdb's copy, which holds only in-frame ones; the method was immunoSEQ multiplex PCR. The repertoire includes some 28,000 clones, about 90% of them detected once, and around 2.8% sits in the top ten. The sequencing used peripheral blood, collected before any cancer treatment. The receptor set was obtained from a woman aged 18-50 years with stage I lung adenocarcinoma.

This chain connects TRBV6-6 to TRBJ1-2, with 7 bases matching TRBD1. The CDR3 spans 15 residues. V lost 7 bases, J lost 6 bases, and 14 bases stayed unmatched. Germline V gene data show CDR1 as MNHNY and CDR2 as SVGAGI (reference sequence). This chain's CDR3 is CASTITRATGNGYTF. CDR3 DNA sequence: TGTGCCAGCACTATTACTCGCGCGACAGGGAATGGCTACACCTTC.

The chain couples TRBV4-1 to TRBJ2-7; the match to TRBD2 covers 14 bases. The V gene's germline CDR1 is MGHRA and CDR2 YSYEKL. The V gene end was trimmed by 4 bases and the J gene end by 6 bases; junction bases not matched to a gene: 5. The CDR3 totals 15 residues. The CDR3 loop reads CASSPGLAGVGEQYF. The CDR3 bases are TGCGCCAGCAGCCCGGGACTAGCGGGAGTCGGCGAGCAGTACTTC.

V usage is TRBV30 and J usage is TRBJ2-5; TRBD2 might be the D (5 bases). Trimming cost V 0 bases and J 6 bases, with 11 bases left between them. Germline values: CDR1 GTSNPN, CDR2 SVGIG (reference sequence). The CDR3 length is 13 residues. CDR3 in DNA: TGTGCCTGGAGTGTAAGTTCGGGAAAGACCCAGTACTTC. Translating gives CAWSVSSGKTQYF.

The chain links TRBV5-1 to TRBJ1-4; tentatively, D is TRBD1 (6 bases). Trimming cost V 2 bases and J 6 bases, with 20 bases left between them. Germline assignment: CDR1 SGHRS and CDR2 YFSETQ. The CDR3 sequence is 17 residues long. As DNA, the CDR3 is TGCGCCAGCAGCTTTCGGACAGATAGGGCGCCCGATGAAAAACTGTTTTTT. Amino acid sequence: CASSFRTDRAPDEKLFF.

With respect to this clone: This same CDR3 is encoded by further DNA sequences in the sample. CDR3 sequence (DNA): TGTGCCAGCAGCTCCAGCGGGAGCGCCTCCTACGAGCAGTACTTC. Its translation: CASSSSGSASYEQYF. This chain uses TRBV7-9 with TRBJ2-7, with TRBD2 identical over 8 bases. The V segment lost 4 bases and the J segment 0 bases; nucleotides outside the gene matches: 5. There are 15 residues in the CDR3. Germline values: CDR1 SEHNR, CDR2 FQNEAQ (reference sequence).

This chain links TRBV19 with TRBJ2-1; D is perhaps TRBD2 (5 bases). CDR1 LNHDA and CDR2 SQIVND come from the germline V gene (reference sequence). V shed 3 bases and J shed 9 bases, with 12 bases lying between them. This CDR3 comprises 13 residues. In DNA form, the CDR3 reads TGTGCCAGTAGTATTGCCGGGGTGGGTGAGCAGTTCTTC. This gives the protein CASSIAGVGEQFF.

The genes are TRBV10-2 and TRBJ2-7; 7 bases map to TRBD2. V was clipped by 8 bases and J by 2 bases; unmatched bases: 6. The CDR3 is 13 residues long. CDR1 WSHSY and CDR2 SAAADI come from the germline V gene. In nucleotides, the CDR3 is TGCGCCAGCTCCGCAGGGAGGGCCTACGAGCAGTACTTC. As protein: CASSAGRAYEQYF.

This clone was detected once. J is TRBJ1-1 and V is TRBV11-3; possible D gene TRBD1, 6 bases. Germline V gene data show CDR1 as SGHNT and CDR2 as YENEEA. This CDR3 contains 14 residues. Trimming pared 4 bases from V and 8 bases from J, leaving 17 bases between. The CDR3 loop is CASSSQGHELEAFF. The CDR3 region has the DNA TGTGCCAGCAGCTCACAGGGTCATGAACTAGAAGCTTTCTTT.

The gene calls are TRBV2 and TRBJ2-1; no definite D call. Trimming stripped 6 bases from V and 8 bases from J, with 23 bases between. The CDR3 runs 16 residues. Germline assignment: CDR1 SNHLY and CDR2 FYNNEI. DNA of the CDR3: TGTGCCAGCAGGGGTCTCGACCTCTCCCCACCGGATGAGCAGTTCTTC. This gives the protein CASRGLDLSPPDEQFF.

V gene TRBV6-1 combines with J gene TRBJ1-5; D unclear. Germline V gene data show CDR1 as MNHNS and CDR2 as SASEGT. The CDR3 length is 14 residues. Trimming stripped 4 bases from V and 0 bases from J, with 7 bases between. In DNA, the CDR3 is TGTGCCAGCAGTGCCCAGATTAGCAATCAGCCCCAGCATTTT. Its translation: CASSAQISNQPQHF.

The chain carries TRBV19 and TRBJ1-2; possibly TRBD1 for D (6 bases). This CDR3 contains 15 residues. V dropped 1 base and J dropped 1 base, with 10 bases sitting between them. Looked up from germline, CDR1 is LNHDA and CDR2 is SQIVND (reference sequence). The CDR3 bases are TGTGCCAGTAGTATAGCAGGGGCCGGTAACTATGGCTACACCTTC. Encoded protein: CASSIAGAGNYGYTF.

By its share, this clone is medium-sized. This chain connects TRBV7-9 to TRBJ2-2; maybe TRBD2 (5 bases). Germline loops: CDR1 SEHNR, CDR2 FQNEAQ (reference sequence). V lost 11 bases and J lost 4, with 17 bases in between. The CDR3 consists of 14 residues. The CDR3 DNA sequence: TGTGCCGGGGAGCCTCTCGATTCCACCGGGGAGCTGTTTTTT. Translation: CAGEPLDSTGELFF. The full variable domain, rest sourced from reference TRBV7-9 and TRBJ2-2, is DTGVSQNPRHKITKRGQNVTFRCDPISEHNRLYWYRQTLGQGPEFLTYFQNEAQLEKSRLLSDRFSAERPKGSFSTLEIQRTEQGDSAMYLCAGEPLDSTGELFFGEGSRLTVL.

This clone was counted a single time. This chain uses TRBV7-9 with TRBJ1-6, with D maybe TRBD1 (6 bases). The CDR3 extends over 15 amino acids. The germline CDR1 and CDR2 sequences are SEHNR and FQNEAQ (reference sequence). V lost 5 bases and J 8 bases, leaving 16 bases between the germline ends. The CDR3 DNA reads TGTGCCAGCAGCCCCGAGGACAGCTTATATTCACCCCTCCACTTT. Its translation: CASSPEDSLYSPLHF.

This rearrangement joins TRBV4-3 to TRBJ2-5, with a tentative D call TRBD2 (6 bases). CDR1 LGHNA and CDR2 YSLEER come from the germline V gene. The V end was cut by 1 base, the J end by 2 bases, with 14 bases between. This CDR3 region has 16 residues. CDR3 residues: CASSQGGEGPQETQYF. The CDR3 nucleotides read TGCGCCAGCAGCCAAGGGGGGGAAGGACCACAAGAGACCCAGTACTTC.

This sequence joins TRBV11-2 and TRBJ2-7; 7 positions match TRBD1. There are 14 residues in the CDR3. The trim removed 2 bases at V and 2 bases at J, leaving 3 bases unmatched. Germline V gives CDR1 SGHAT, CDR2 FQNNGV. DNA for the CDR3: TGTGCCAGCAGCTTAACAGGGGAGACCTACGAGCAGTACTTC. Its translation is CASSLTGETYEQYF.

V usage is TRBV6-1 and J usage is TRBJ1-5; 8 bases are shared with TRBD1. Germline CDR1 MNHNS, CDR2 SASEGT. V shed 4 bases, J shed 0 bases, and the junction held 2 bases outside the gene matches. This CDR3 has 15 residues. CDR3: CASSGTGSSNQPQHF. The DNA of the CDR3 is TGTGCCAGCAGTGGGACAGGGAGTAGCAATCAGCCCCAGCATTTT.

The J gene is TRBJ2-7, the V gene TRBV2; D gene ambiguous. Germline-derived CDR1 and CDR2 are SNHLY and FYNNEI. This CDR3 region has 11 residues. The V and J ends lost 3 bases and 6 bases respectively, with 6 bases between them. Here the CDR3 reads CASSEGPEQYF. In DNA, the CDR3 is TGTGCCAGCAGTGAGGGCCCCGAGCAGTACTTC. The full variable domain, in which reference TRBV2 and TRBJ2-7 provide the parts outside the CDR3, is EPEVTQTPSHQVTQMGQEVILRCVPISNHLYFYWYRQILGQKVEFLVSFYNNEISEKSEIFDDQFSVERPDGSNFTLKIRSTKLEDSAMYFCASSEGPEQYFGPGTRLTVT.

V is TRBV13 and J is TRBJ2-1; 8 nucleotides line up with TRBD1. The CDR3 contains 14 residues. Germline-derived CDR1 and CDR2 are PRHDT and FYEKMQ (reference sequence). The V segment lost 5 bases and the J segment 7 bases; nucleotides outside the gene matches: 7. The CDR3: CASSTGQGRNEQFF. As DNA, the CDR3 is TGTGCCAGCAGCACAGGACAGGGTAGGAATGAGCAGTTCTTC.

This chain joins TRBV5-1 and TRBJ2-5; 8 bases map to TRBD1. The J segment lost 3 bases and the V segment lost 4 bases, leaving 5 bases of the junction unmatched. Looked up from germline, CDR1 is SGHRS and CDR2 is YFSETQ. CDR3 length equals 14 residues. CDR3 protein: CASSRPGQEETQYF. CDR3 nucleotide sequence: TGCGCCAGCAGCCGTCCGGGACAGGAAGAGACCCAGTACTTC.

This clone has a single count. Here the CDR3 DNA reads TGTGCCAGCAGTGTGCAGTCGATGGGCACAGATACGCAGTATTTT. It specifies CASSVQSMGTDTQYF. The chain employs TRBV2 and TRBJ2-3; D not resolved. Germline V gene sequence: CDR1 SNHLY, CDR2 FYNNEI. This CDR3 region has 15 residues. V lost 4 bases to trimming and J lost 1 base, with 12 bases between them. The whole variable domain, remainder taken from reference TRBV2 and TRBJ2-3, is EPEVTQTPSHQVTQMGQEVILRCVPISNHLYFYWYRQILGQKVEFLVSFYNNEISEKSEIFDDQFSVERPDGSNFTLKIRSTKLEDSAMYFCASSVQSMGTDTQYFGPGTRLTVL.

The chain is built from TRBV19 and TRBJ2-7, with 10 bases fitting TRBD2. With 5 bases clipped from V and 4 bases from J, the junction kept 11 bases outside the gene matches. Germline CDR1 LNHDA, CDR2 SQIVND (reference sequence). The CDR3 runs 16 residues. The CDR3 here is CASSVASGSVVYEQYF. DNA for the CDR3: TGTGCCAGTAGTGTCGCTAGCGGGAGTGTGGTATACGAGCAGTACTTC.

This clone occurred once. The J gene is TRBJ1-5, the V gene TRBV2; 7 bases line up with TRBD1. From germline, CDR1 is SNHLY and CDR2 FYNNEI. CDR3 length equals 15 residues. The junction had 6 bases not matched to a gene; V was cut back by 5 bases and J by 2 bases. This chain's CDR3 is CASSPRGVGNQPQHF. The DNA for the CDR3 is TGTGCCAGCAGTCCCAGGGGGGTAGGCAATCAGCCCCAGCATTTT. Filled out from reference TRBV2 and TRBJ1-5, the complete variable domain reads EPEVTQTPSHQVTQMGQEVILRCVPISNHLYFYWYRQILGQKVEFLVSFYNNEISEKSEIFDDQFSVERPDGSNFTLKIRSTKLEDSAMYFCASSPRGVGNQPQHFGDGTRLSIL.

The rearrangement joins TRBV5-4 to TRBJ2-7; TRBD1 matches 7 bases. Germline trimming cut 4 bases from V and 1 base from J; bases unmatched to any gene: 8. The CDR3 extends over 15 amino acids. The germline CDR1 and CDR2 sequences are SGHNT and YYREEE (reference sequence). The CDR3 here is CASSRSWGQSYEQYF. The CDR3 nucleotides are TGTGCCAGCAGCAGATCCTGGGGACAGTCCTACGAGCAGTACTTC.

V and J are TRBV28 and TRBJ1-5; 7 nucleotides line up with TRBD1. The CDR3 spans 16 residues. CDR1 is MDHEN and CDR2 is SYDVKM in the germline V gene. Unmatched junction bases numbered 8, after V lost 5 bases and J lost 1 base. In DNA form, the CDR3 reads TGTGCCAGCAGTCTAAGGGGGCGCGAAAGCAATCAGCCCCAGCATTTT. Translating it yields CASSLRGRESNQPQHF.

The chain links TRBV18 to TRBJ2-2; TRBD2 aligns across 12 bases. Germline CDR1 KGHSH, CDR2 LQKENI. After removal of 3 bases from V and 8 bases from J, the junction contained 7 bases not matched to a gene. This CDR3 comprises 16 residues. The CDR3 DNA is TGTGCCAGCTCACCTCGGACTAGCGGGATAATGGGGGAGCTGTTTTTT. Encoded protein: CASSPRTSGIMGELFF.

The gene calls are TRBV5-1 and TRBJ2-3, with a tentative D call TRBD1 (6 bases). CDR1 is SGHRS, CDR2 YFSETQ, per germline. Trimming shortened V by 3 bases and J by 4 bases, and 12 bases separated the two germline ends. There are 14 residues in the CDR3. The CDR3 spells CASSYKGVADTQYF. In nucleotides, the CDR3 is TGCGCCAGCAGCTATAAGGGGGTTGCAGATACGCAGTATTTT.

CDR3 in DNA: TGTGCCAGCAGTTTTTTCGGCAGGGGGGGAAACACTGAAGCTTTCTTT. Residues: CASSFFGRGGNTEAFF. V usage is TRBV28 and J usage is TRBJ1-1; 7 bases match TRBD1. V was clipped by 3 bases and J by 2 bases; unmatched bases: 9. Germline CDR1 reads MDHEN; CDR2 reads SYDVKM. This CDR3 is built from 16 residues.

CDR3 loop: CATSKDKYNEQFF. The CDR3 coding sequence is TGTGCCACCAGCAAGGACAAGTACAATGAGCAGTTCTTC. The V call is TRBV15, the J call TRBJ2-1; D may be TRBD1 (5 bases). V was shortened by 4 bases and J by 4 bases, with 8 bases between the two germline ends. The CDR3 covers 13 residues. CDR1 and CDR2 (germline): LNHNV, YYDKDF (reference sequence).